Listed below are T cell receptor beta chains from one sample, sequenced in a study of graft-versus-host responses after intestinal transplantation. TCRdb keeps only in-frame clones here, not all; method: immunoSEQ multiplex PCR. The sample has just under 100,000 clones, about 93% seen once. The specimen was PBMCs, collected approximately 470 days after intestinal transplant. Receptors originate from a human patient who received an intestinal transplant, so some T cells may come from the graft donor. Both conserved end residues are part of each CDR3. D genes are given only for firm matches. Size is stated for part of the rows, as once, few or many counts, or as a class when the clone is expanded.

d_call: -; j_call: TRBJ1-1; v_call: TRBV5-4; clone_size: -; cdr3_nt: TGTGCCAGCAGCTTAACTAACACTGAAGCTTTCTTT; cdr3_aa: CASSLTNTEAFF
d_call: TRBD1; j_call: TRBJ2-1; v_call: TRBV7-9; clone_size: -; cdr3_nt: TGTGCCAGCAGCGGGGGACAGCGTCTTAGCTCCTACAATGAGCAGTTCTTC; cdr3_aa: CASSGGQRLSSYNEQFF
d_call: -; j_call: TRBJ1-5; v_call: TRBV10-3; clone_size: -; cdr3_nt: TGTGCCATCAGTCCCGAGTGGGGGGCTGATCAGCCCCAGCATTTT; cdr3_aa: CAISPEWGADQPQHF
d_call: -; j_call: TRBJ1-1; v_call: TRBV7-3; clone_size: once; cdr3_nt: TGTGCCAGCAGCCCCCATGGGGGGAGGGCGAACACTGAAGCTTTCTTT; cdr3_aa: CASSPHGGRANTEAFF
d_call: -; j_call: TRBJ2-2; v_call: TRBV5-1; clone_size: -; cdr3_nt: TGCGCCAGCAGCTTTTCGACAGGGAACACCGGGGAGCTGTTTTTT; cdr3_aa: CASSFSTGNTGELFF
d_call: -; j_call: TRBJ1-5; v_call: TRBV11-2; clone_size: -; cdr3_nt: TGTGCCAGCAGCTTACGGTCCAACAATCAGCCCCAGCATTTT; cdr3_aa: CASSLRSNNQPQHF
d_call: -; j_call: TRBJ1-5; v_call: TRBV4-1; clone_size: -; cdr3_nt: TGCGCCAGCAGCCAAGAGTTACAGGCAAGTGGAAATCAGCCCCAGCATTTT; cdr3_aa: CASSQELQASGNQPQHF
d_call: TRBD1; j_call: TRBJ1-1; v_call: TRBV11-2; clone_size: -; cdr3_nt: TGTGCCAGCAGCTTAGTACAGGGGAGGTGGAACACTGAAGCTTTCTTT; cdr3_aa: CASSLVQGRWNTEAFF
d_call: -; j_call: TRBJ2-5; v_call: TRBV4-2; clone_size: -; cdr3_nt: TGTGCCAGCAGCCAAGATATTGGGCAGGGGGAGACCCAGTACTTC; cdr3_aa: CASSQDIGQGETQYF
d_call: -; j_call: TRBJ1-6; v_call: TRBV9; clone_size: -; cdr3_nt: TGTGCCAGCAGCGCTTTCAGGGTGGCCTCACCCCTCCACTTT; cdr3_aa: CASSAFRVASPLHF
d_call: -; j_call: TRBJ2-2; v_call: TRBV7-3; clone_size: -; cdr3_nt: TGTGCCAGCAGCTTATCCCTCACCGGGGAGCTGTTTTTT; cdr3_aa: CASSLSLTGELFF
d_call: TRBD2; j_call: TRBJ2-5; v_call: TRBV27; clone_size: -; cdr3_nt: TGTGCCAGCAGTTTATCTAGCGGGGGGTACCAAGAGACCCAGTACTTC; cdr3_aa: CASSLSSGGYQETQYF
d_call: -; j_call: TRBJ2-7; v_call: TRBV9; clone_size: once; cdr3_nt: TGTGCCAGCAGCGTCGGGACCCGGGACTACGAGCAGTACTTC; cdr3_aa: CASSVGTRDYEQYF
d_call: -; j_call: TRBJ2-7; v_call: TRBV11-2; clone_size: -; cdr3_nt: TGTGCCAGCAGCTGGGTAGGGGAGCAGTACTTC; cdr3_aa: CASSWVGEQYF
d_call: -; j_call: TRBJ1-6; v_call: TRBV5-1; clone_size: -; cdr3_nt: TGCGCCAGCAGCTTGGGGGACGGACCCTCCTTGGAGAAGGCTCTCCACTTT; cdr3_aa: CASSLGDGPSLEKALHF
d_call: -; j_call: TRBJ1-4; v_call: TRBV7-9; clone_size: -; cdr3_nt: TGTGCCAGCAGCCCCCCGGTCGGGTTGGCTAATGAAAAACTGTTTTTT; cdr3_aa: CASSPPVGLANEKLFF
d_call: -; j_call: TRBJ2-2; v_call: TRBV6-5; clone_size: -; cdr3_nt: TGTGCCAGCAGTTACGGGCAGTATGGGAGCACCGGGGAGCTGTTTTTT; cdr3_aa: CASSYGQYGSTGELFF
d_call: -; j_call: TRBJ1-3; v_call: TRBV27; clone_size: -; cdr3_nt: TGTGCCAGCAGTTTAAATCGGCCGACCTCTGGAAACACCATATATTTT; cdr3_aa: CASSLNRPTSGNTIYF
d_call: TRBD2; j_call: TRBJ2-7; v_call: TRBV18; clone_size: -; cdr3_nt: TGTGCCAGCTCATCCTCGGGTAGCGGGGGATACGAGCAGTACTTC; cdr3_aa: CASSSSGSGGYEQYF
d_call: -; j_call: TRBJ2-7; v_call: TRBV5-1; clone_size: -; cdr3_nt: TGCGCCAGCAGCTTGGGGTCCGGGGGCCCCTACGAGCAGTACTTC; cdr3_aa: CASSLGSGGPYEQYF
d_call: TRBD1; j_call: TRBJ1-1; v_call: TRBV2; clone_size: -; cdr3_nt: TGTGCCAGCAGCTGGACAGGGGCGGACACTGAAGCTTTCTTT; cdr3_aa: CASSWTGADTEAFF
d_call: -; j_call: TRBJ1-3; v_call: TRBV6-5; clone_size: -; cdr3_nt: TGTGCCAGCCGAACAGGGCCCTTAAACACCATATATTTT; cdr3_aa: CASRTGPLNTIYF
d_call: -; j_call: TRBJ1-2; v_call: TRBV10-2; clone_size: -; cdr3_nt: TGCGCCAGCAGAGATGGGGCGACGTATGGCTACACCTTC; cdr3_aa: CASRDGATYGYTF
d_call: -; j_call: TRBJ1-5; v_call: TRBV7-9; clone_size: -; cdr3_nt: TGTGCCAGCAGCGGGGGGGATCAGCCCCAGCATTTT; cdr3_aa: CASSGGDQPQHF
d_call: -; j_call: TRBJ1-5; v_call: TRBV6-5; clone_size: -; cdr3_nt: TGTGCCAGCAGTTACTCCGAGGGATATCAGCCCCAGCATTTT; cdr3_aa: CASSYSEGYQPQHF
d_call: -; j_call: TRBJ2-1; v_call: TRBV13; clone_size: -; cdr3_nt: TGTGCCAGCAACCCCCGTCAGGGTGTCTATGAGCAGTTCTTC; cdr3_aa: CASNPRQGVYEQFF
d_call: -; j_call: TRBJ1-1; v_call: TRBV6-5; clone_size: -; cdr3_nt: TGTGCCAGCAGTTATCATATTCTGGGTGCGAACACTGAAGCTTTCTTT; cdr3_aa: CASSYHILGANTEAFF
d_call: -; j_call: TRBJ1-1; v_call: TRBV5-4; clone_size: -; cdr3_nt: TGTGCCAGCAGCCCTCTGGGAGACACTGAAGCTTTCTTT; cdr3_aa: CASSPLGDTEAFF
d_call: -; j_call: TRBJ1-5; v_call: TRBV18; clone_size: -; cdr3_nt: TGTGCCAGCTCACCCCTCCAGGGTCATCAGCCCCAGCATTTT; cdr3_aa: CASSPLQGHQPQHF
d_call: -; j_call: TRBJ1-3; v_call: TRBV2; clone_size: -; cdr3_nt: TGTGCCAGCAGTGTTGGGTCGGGTTCCGGAAACACCATATATTTT; cdr3_aa: CASSVGSGSGNTIYF
d_call: TRBD1; j_call: TRBJ1-1; v_call: TRBV6-1; clone_size: -; cdr3_nt: TGTGCCAGCAGTCCCATACAGGGGAGGGGTGAAGCTTTCTTT; cdr3_aa: CASSPIQGRGEAFF
d_call: -; j_call: TRBJ1-2; v_call: TRBV7-5; clone_size: -; cdr3_nt: TGTGCCAGCAGTTCCAGGGGAGGGGTCTATGGCTACACCTTC; cdr3_aa: CASSSRGGVYGYTF
d_call: -; j_call: TRBJ2-7; v_call: TRBV7-2; clone_size: -; cdr3_nt: TGTGCCAGCAGCTTAGGTGTGGAGCAGTACTTC; cdr3_aa: CASSLGVEQYF
d_call: TRBD1; j_call: TRBJ1-2; v_call: TRBV18; clone_size: -; cdr3_nt: TGTGCCAGCTCACCTTATCCCGGGACAGCCGACTATGGCTACACCTTC; cdr3_aa: CASSPYPGTADYGYTF
d_call: -; j_call: TRBJ2-5; v_call: TRBV11-2; clone_size: -; cdr3_nt: TGTGCCAGCAGCTTAGCATACGGCCAAGAGACCCAGTACTTC; cdr3_aa: CASSLAYGQETQYF
d_call: -; j_call: TRBJ2-2; v_call: TRBV10-3; clone_size: -; cdr3_nt: TGTGCCATCAGTGCGTCCGGGGAGCTGTTTTTT; cdr3_aa: CAISASGELFF
d_call: -; j_call: TRBJ2-7; v_call: TRBV6-5; clone_size: -; cdr3_nt: TGTGCCAGCAGTTACCCCGGGCGGGGAGAGCAGTACTTC; cdr3_aa: CASSYPGRGEQYF
d_call: -; j_call: TRBJ2-1; v_call: TRBV10-1; clone_size: -; cdr3_nt: TGCGCCAGCAGTGAGAGGCAGGACTCCTACAATGAGCAGTTCTTC; cdr3_aa: CASSERQDSYNEQFF
d_call: -; j_call: TRBJ1-1; v_call: TRBV11-2; clone_size: -; cdr3_nt: TGTGCCAGCAGCCTTTCCAGGCAAGGAGCTTTCTTT; cdr3_aa: CASSLSRQGAFF
d_call: -; j_call: TRBJ1-4; v_call: TRBV7-9; clone_size: -; cdr3_nt: TGTGCCAGCAGCTTAGGACAGCTAAATGAAAAACTGTTTTTT; cdr3_aa: CASSLGQLNEKLFF
d_call: -; j_call: TRBJ1-6; v_call: TRBV27; clone_size: -; cdr3_nt: TGTGCCAGCAGTTGGGGGAGCTCCTATAATTCACCCCTCCACTTT; cdr3_aa: CASSWGSSYNSPLHF
d_call: TRBD1; j_call: TRBJ1-1; v_call: TRBV14; clone_size: -; cdr3_nt: TGTGCCAGCAGCCAAGTGGGGACAGAAAAGAACACTGAAGCTTTCTTT; cdr3_aa: CASSQVGTEKNTEAFF
d_call: -; j_call: TRBJ1-3; v_call: TRBV5-4; clone_size: few; cdr3_nt: TGTGCCAGCAGCTTGGGCAGGGGCTCTGGAAACACCATATATTTT; cdr3_aa: CASSLGRGSGNTIYF
d_call: -; j_call: TRBJ1-6; v_call: TRBV18; clone_size: -; cdr3_nt: TGTGCCAGCTCCCCAGGGGTCTCACCCCTCCACTTT; cdr3_aa: CASSPGVSPLHF
d_call: TRBD1; j_call: TRBJ1-1; v_call: TRBV7-9; clone_size: -; cdr3_nt: TGTGCCAGCAGCTTAGCGCTGGCGACAGGGAGGAACACTGAAGCTTTCTTT; cdr3_aa: CASSLALATGRNTEAFF
d_call: -; j_call: TRBJ2-7; v_call: TRBV5-6; clone_size: -; cdr3_nt: TGTGCCAGCAGCCGGGACGCCACCTACGAGCAGTACTTC; cdr3_aa: CASSRDATYEQYF
d_call: -; j_call: TRBJ1-1; v_call: TRBV4-2; clone_size: -; cdr3_nt: TGTGCCAGCAGCCAAGATCCGGGTGCGAACACTGAAGCTTTCTTT; cdr3_aa: CASSQDPGANTEAFF
d_call: -; j_call: TRBJ1-6; v_call: TRBV6-5; clone_size: -; cdr3_nt: TGTGCCAGCAGCTACGAGAACGGACCCAATTCACCCCTCCACTTT; cdr3_aa: CASSYENGPNSPLHF
d_call: -; j_call: TRBJ2-7; v_call: TRBV19; clone_size: -; cdr3_nt: TGTGCCAGTAGTGCCGGGGCCCGGGACGGATCCTACGAGCAGTACTTC; cdr3_aa: CASSAGARDGSYEQYF
d_call: TRBD1; j_call: TRBJ1-6; v_call: TRBV5-5; clone_size: -; cdr3_nt: TGTGCCAGCAGCGCATGGACAGGGGGCCTCAATTCACCCCTCCACTTT; cdr3_aa: CASSAWTGGLNSPLHF